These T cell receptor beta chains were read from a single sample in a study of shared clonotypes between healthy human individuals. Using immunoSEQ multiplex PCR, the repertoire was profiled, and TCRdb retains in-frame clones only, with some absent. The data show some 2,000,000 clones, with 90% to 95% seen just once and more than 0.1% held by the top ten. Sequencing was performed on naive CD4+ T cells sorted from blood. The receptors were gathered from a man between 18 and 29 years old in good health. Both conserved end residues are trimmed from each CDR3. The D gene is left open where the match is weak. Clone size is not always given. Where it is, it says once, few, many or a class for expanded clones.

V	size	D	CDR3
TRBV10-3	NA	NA	AISDGQGREPQH
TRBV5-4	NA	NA	ASSLDGIGPQH
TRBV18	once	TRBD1	ASSPRDSKNTEAF
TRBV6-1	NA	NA	ASSQGTGRSYGYT
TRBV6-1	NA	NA	ASTRRGQLQETQY
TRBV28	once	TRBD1	ASTQGNTEAF
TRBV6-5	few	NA	ASSPRTHSPLH
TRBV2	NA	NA	ASSKGTQVPNIQY
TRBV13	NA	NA	ASSLWAGSRNEKLF
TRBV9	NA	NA	ASTTGTGNYGYT
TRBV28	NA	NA	ASSPHTDTQY
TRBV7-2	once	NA	ASSSSIGNQPQH
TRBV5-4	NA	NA	ASSFDSVPSNTEAF
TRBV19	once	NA	ASRQYSHGNTEAF
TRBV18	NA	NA	ASSPGGQQYGYT
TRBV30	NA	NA	AWSQSGGSTEAF
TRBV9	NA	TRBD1	ASSPQGYEQY
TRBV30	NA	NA	AWSVRRNTEAF
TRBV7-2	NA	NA	ASSSAFRQF
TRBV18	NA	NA	ASSPHPGSYNEQF
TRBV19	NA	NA	ASSPEGGKTQY
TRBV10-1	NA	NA	ASSESLASPQH
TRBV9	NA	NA	ASSDRASYGYT
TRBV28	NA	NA	ALKRGPNTEAF
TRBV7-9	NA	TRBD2	ASSFRLAGGQTYNEQF
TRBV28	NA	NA	ASRGRDRPMNTEAF
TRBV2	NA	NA	ASGGFRNQPQH
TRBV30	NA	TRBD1	AGTTGMNTEAF
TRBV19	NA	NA	ASSIALGLTGELF
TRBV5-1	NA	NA	ASSEANYNEQF
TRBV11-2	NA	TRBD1	ASIPRQGWSDEQY
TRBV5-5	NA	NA	ASSLEVVSYNSPLH
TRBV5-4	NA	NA	ASSLDHRVVGGYT
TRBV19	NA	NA	ASSMVVQRGLNNSPLH
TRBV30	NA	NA	AWSGYRQPGNSPLH
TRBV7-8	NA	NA	ASSLSEWGVNEKLF
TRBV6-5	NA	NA	ASSLDGVSGNTIY
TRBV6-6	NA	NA	ASSSFRQVLLYGYT
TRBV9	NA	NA	ASSVDLLNTGELF